A single sample is the source of the 12 T cell receptor beta chains below, sequenced in a study of regulatory and conventional T cells in RAG deficiency. Blood CD4+ CD25-low CD127-high conventional T cells supplied the genomic DNA template. Sequencing used immunoSEQ multiplex PCR; TCRdb keeps in-frame clones, though not all of them. The table shows about 46,000 clones, with about nine tenths occurring only once. The data also belong to a second study, concerning regulatory T cells. Per that paper: The primer mix had 52 TRBV and 13 TRBJ primers.

Sequencing was carried out using CD4+ effector T cells sorted from blood. Every receptor here comes from a human donor in good health.

This rearrangement joins TRBV29-1 to TRBJ2-1; D might be TRBD2 (6 bases). This CDR3 spans 13 amino acids. The V gene's germline CDR1 is SQVTM and CDR2 ANQGSEA. The germline V and J ends were trimmed by 5 bases and 4 bases, with 12 bases remaining between them. The CDR3 DNA reads TGCAGCGTTTTGTTAGCGGTATACAATGAGCAGTTCTTC. Translating gives CSVLLAVYNEQFF.

J is TRBJ1-1 and V is TRBV5-4; possibly TRBD1 for D (5 bases). The germline V and J ends were trimmed by 9 bases and 4 bases, with 19 bases remaining between them. Germline loops: CDR1 SGHNT, CDR2 YYREEE (reference sequence). CDR3 size: 14 residues. CDR3 residues: CAILPIGGVTEAFF. The CDR3 DNA reads as TGTGCCATACTACCAATTGGGGGGGTCACTGAAGCTTTCTTT.

CDR3 sequence reads: CASVSGLATNEKLFF. Here the CDR3 DNA reads TGTGCCAGCGTAAGCGGACTTGCAACTAATGAAAAACTGTTTTTT. This sequence joins TRBV2 and TRBJ1-4; D is unresolved. This CDR3 comprises 15 residues. Trimming cost V 8 bases and J 0 bases, with 13 bases left between them. Germline V lookup: CDR1 SNHLY, CDR2 FYNNEI.

This rearrangement joins TRBV4-2 to TRBJ1-5; TRBD1 aligns across 7 bases. CDR3 size: 16 residues. CDR1 is LGHNA, CDR2 YNFKEQ, per germline. Losses at the gene ends were 0 bases for V and 0 bases for J; bases not matched to a gene: 2. The CDR3 DNA is TGTGCCAGCAGCCAAGACAGGGGGGATAGCAATCAGCCCCAGCATTTT. Its protein is CASSQDRGDSNQPQHF.

The chain joins TRBV7-9 to TRBJ1-2; D possibly corresponds to TRBD1 (5 bases). Germline V lookup: CDR1 SEHNR, CDR2 FQNEAQ (reference sequence). Trimming took off 5 bases at V and 6 bases at J, with 13 bases between the two ends. CDR3 length: 13 amino acids. This CDR3 reads CASSNQGFHGYTF. The CDR3 region has the DNA TGTGCCAGCAGCAACCAGGGTTTTCATGGCTACACCTTC.

The chain joins TRBV9 to TRBJ2-1; 11 bases match TRBD2. V shed 4 bases, J shed 9 bases, and the junction held 9 bases outside the gene matches. CDR1 SGDLS and CDR2 YYNGEE come from the germline V gene. This CDR3 comprises 15 residues. CDR3 amino acids: CASSLHSGGASEQFF. CDR3 DNA sequence: TGTGCCAGCAGCCTTCATAGCGGGGGGGCGAGTGAGCAGTTCTTC.

Points on this clone: The same CDR3 also results from other DNA sequences found in this sample. V and J are TRBV18 and TRBJ1-3, with D hard to call. CDR3 length: 14 amino acids. Germline V CDR1 and CDR2: KGHSH, LQKENI. Trimming left V 3 bases short and J 0 bases short, with 6 bases between. The DNA of the CDR3 is TGTGCCAGCTCACCCTCAAGCTCTGGAAACACCATATATTTT. Translation: CASSPSSSGNTIYF.

The chain recombines TRBV18 with TRBJ2-5; 7 nucleotides agree with TRBD1. Germline-derived CDR1 and CDR2 are KGHSH and LQKENI. CDR3 size: 14 residues. V lost 4 bases to trimming and J lost 5 bases; unmatched junction nucleotides: 7. The DNA of the CDR3 is TGTGCCAGCTCACAGGGGGCTGGTGGTGAGACCCAGTACTTC. It is translated as CASSQGAGGETQYF.

The V and J genes are TRBV30 and TRBJ2-3; D unresolved. The length of the CDR3 is 15 residues. V was shortened by 6 bases and J by 2 bases, with 18 bases between the two germline ends. Germline-derived CDR1 and CDR2 are GTSNPN and SVGIG (reference sequence). The CDR3: CACRCGPTYTDTQYF. The CDR3 DNA sequence: TGTGCCTGCCGGTGTGGGCCGACCTACACAGATACGCAGTATTTT. Looking up the rest from reference TRBV30 and TRBJ2-3 gives the full variable domain: SQTIHQWPATLVQPVGSPLSLECTVEGTSNPNLYWYRQAAGRGLQLLFYSVGIGQISSEVPQNLSASRPQDRQFILSSKKLLLSDSGFYLCACRCGPTYTDTQYFGPGTRLTVL.

The chain has TRBV7-3 and TRBJ2-7; perhaps TRBD1 as D (5 bases). This CDR3 has 16 residues. The germline V gene encodes CDR1 SGHTA and CDR2 FQGTGA. Trimming shortened V by 1 base and J by 0 bases, and 13 bases separated the two germline ends. The CDR3 region is CASSLSGADSSYEQYF. The CDR3 bases are TGTGCCAGCAGCTTAAGTGGGGCGGATAGCTCCTACGAGCAGTACTTC.

This clone was recorded once. The rearrangement links TRBV6-5 to TRBJ2-3; D is perhaps TRBD1 or TRBD2 (7 bases each). The CDR3 contains 15 residues. CDR1 is MNHEY, CDR2 SVGAGI, per germline. V lost 8 bases and J lost 3, with 18 bases in between. The CDR3 nucleotides read TGTGCCAGCCATTCCTGGGAGGGGGCGACAGATACGCAGTATTTT. This sequence encodes CASHSWEGATDTQYF.

This rearrangement joins TRBV6-1 to TRBJ1-4; D is possibly TRBD1 (5 bases). This CDR3 has 17 amino acids. Trimming left V 0 bases short and J 4 bases short, with 15 bases between. Germline CDR1 and CDR2: MNHNS and SASEGT. The chain's CDR3 is CASSEAPPRGGNEKLFF. As DNA, the CDR3 is TGTGCCAGCAGTGAAGCGCCACCGCGCGGGGGTAATGAAAAACTGTTTTTT.